A single sample gave rise to the 22 T cell receptor beta chains below, sequenced in a study of T cell responses to AZD1222 COVID-19 vaccine listed by TCRdb under 2021. The meaning of the sample's time point label: baseline before first vaccination. The library was generated by the immunoSEQ multiplex PCR assay. In its TCRdb copy, this immuneACCESS table keeps in-frame sequences only and misses some clones. Where compared with another copy, unresolved V genes explain less than half of these, and the others have no known cause. The sample yields about 130,000 clones; 88% were counted once. Jointly, the top ten make up approximately 5.4% of the sample. This specimen was peripheral blood, taken on day 0 of AZD1222 vaccination. These receptor sequences come from an adult in good health.

This clone was seen just once. The V and J genes are TRBV7-9 and TRBJ2-3; TRBD2 matches 10 bases. The CDR3 length is 14 residues. V was clipped by 8 bases and J by 5 bases; unmatched bases: 7. The germline V gene has CDR1 SEHNR and CDR2 FQNEAQ (reference sequence). CDR3 sequence: CASRAGGPRDTQYF. For the CDR3, the DNA is TGTGCCAGCCGAGCGGGAGGGCCGAGAGATACGCAGTATTTT.

The chain carries TRBV19 and TRBJ1-6; 7 bases align to TRBD1. Trimming took 0 bases from V and 7 from J; bases not matched to a gene: 3. CDR3 length: 15 amino acids. Germline V gene lookup returns CDR1 LNHDA and CDR2 SQIVND (reference sequence). As DNA, the CDR3 is TGTGCCAGTAGTATAGATAAACAGGGGAATTCACCCCTCCACTTT. Protein product: CASSIDKQGNSPLHF.

The genes are TRBV4-2 and TRBJ1-4; weak D call: TRBD1 (6 bases). V was cut by 6 bases and J by 3 bases, with 11 bases left in between. CDR1 LGHNA and CDR2 YNFKEQ come from the germline V gene. The CDR3 has 14 residues. The CDR3 loop is CASSRGAANEKLFF. CDR3 coding DNA: TGTGCCAGCAGTCGGGGGGCGGCTAATGAAAAACTGTTTTTT.

The gene calls are TRBV7-9 and TRBJ1-1; D remains ambiguous. Germline CDR1 reads SEHNR; CDR2 reads FQNEAQ (reference sequence). The CDR3 is made up of 14 amino acids. V lost 1 base, J lost 4 bases, and 10 bases lay in between. The CDR3 nucleotides are TGTGCCAGCAGCTTAGGACACTCCTTCACTGAAGCTTTCTTT. Its translation is CASSLGHSFTEAFF.

The chain joins TRBV7-2 to TRBJ1-4; 9 bases agree with TRBD1. The V segment lost 0 bases and the J segment 6 bases; nucleotides outside the gene matches: 2. Germline loops: CDR1 SGHTA, CDR2 FQGNSA. The CDR3 has 15 residues. CDR3: CASSLAGQGYEKLFF. The CDR3 region has the DNA TGTGCCAGCAGCTTAGCGGGACAGGGTTATGAAAAACTGTTTTTT.

V and J are TRBV4-1 and TRBJ2-2, with a possible D match to TRBD2 (5 bases). Trimming removed 3 bases from V and 8 bases from J, with 7 bases in between. The CDR3 has 12 amino acids. Per germline, CDR1 MGHRA and CDR2 YSYEKL. CDR3 DNA: TGCGCCAGCAGCCATCGGGGTGGGGAGCTGTTTTTT. Protein: CASSHRGGELFF.

The genes are TRBV19 and TRBJ2-3; 13 bases are shared with TRBD2. Per the germline V gene, CDR1 is LNHDA and CDR2 is SQIVND (reference sequence). The V gene end was trimmed by 3 bases and the J gene end by 1 base; junction bases not matched to a gene: 10. The CDR3 covers 19 residues. The DNA for the CDR3 is TGTGCCAGTAGTATCGGGACTAGCGGGGAGGGGGTAGGCACAGATACGCAGTATTTT. It translates to CASSIGTSGEGVGTDTQYF.

The V and J genes are TRBV18 and TRBJ1-1; no clear D gene. V lost 1 base and J 2 bases, leaving 8 bases between the germline ends. This CDR3 comprises 14 residues. The germline V gene encodes CDR1 KGHSH and CDR2 LQKENI. Here the CDR3 DNA reads TGTGCCAGCTCACCACAGGGTTCTAACACTGAAGCTTTCTTT. Its translation: CASSPQGSNTEAFF.

As for this clone: At one boundary the junction diverges from the germline segment, which might be a read error. The chain employs TRBV7-7 and TRBJ2-7; TRBD2 agrees at 8 bases. The CDR3 spans 15 residues. CDR1 is SSHAT and CDR2 is FNYEAQ in the germline V gene (reference sequence). This CDR3 reads CASSLGGGNQDEQYF. The CDR3 nucleotides are TGTGCTAGCAGCTTAGGCGGGGGGAATCAGGACGAGCAGTACTTC. Full variable domain (outside the CDR3, taken from reference TRBV7-7 and TRBJ2-7): GAGVSQSPRYKVTKRGQDVTLRCDPISSHATLYWYQQALGQGPEFLTYFNYEAQPDKSGLPSDRFSAERPEGSISTLTIQRTEQRDSAMYRCASSLGGGNQDEQYFGPGTRLTVT.

The rearrangement links TRBV5-4 to TRBJ1-2, with D perhaps TRBD1 (6 bases). Looked up from germline, CDR1 is SGHNT and CDR2 is YYREEE (reference sequence). With 3 bases removed from V and 8 bases from J, the gap between germline ends came to 26 bases. This CDR3 comprises 17 residues. The CDR3 DNA is TGTGCCAGCAGCTCCTATGGCAGGGGAATGGGGAAAGGGGGCTACACCTTC. Translated, it gives CASSSYGRGMGKGGYTF.

This clone was observed a handful of times. The CDR3 loop reads CASSFGGRKYF. DNA of the CDR3: TGTGCCAGCAGCTTCGGCGGGAGGAAGTACTTC. The chain joins TRBV7-2 to TRBJ2-7; 8 nucleotides line up with TRBD2. This CDR3 is 11 amino acids long. V gave up 3 bases and J gave up 11 bases; unmatched junction bases: 3. From germline, CDR1 is SGHTA and CDR2 FQGNSA.

The chain carries TRBV5-5 and TRBJ2-2; D is unresolved. There are 15 residues in the CDR3. V was pared by 0 bases and J by 2 bases, with 8 bases between. Germline V gene data show CDR1 as SGHKS and CDR2 as YYEKEE (reference sequence). The CDR3 DNA is TGTGCCAGCAGCTTGGGGTCTTATAACACCGGGGAGCTGTTTTTT. As protein: CASSLGSYNTGELFF.

J is TRBJ1-4 and V is TRBV7-2; possible D gene TRBD1, 6 bases. V dropped 6 bases and J dropped 1 base, with 12 bases sitting between them. CDR3 length: 15 amino acids. The germline CDR1 and CDR2 sequences are SGHTA and FQGNSA. In DNA form, the CDR3 reads TGTGCCAGCAGATTACAGGGAGGAACTAATGAAAAACTGTTTTTT. Its translation: CASRLQGGTNEKLFF.

V is TRBV6-1 and J is TRBJ1-2; a possible D gene is TRBD1 (5 bases). This CDR3 is 14 amino acids long. The ends were cut back, 2 bases at V and 6 bases at J, with 13 bases in the middle. Germline assignment: CDR1 MNHNS and CDR2 SASEGT. The CDR3 loop is CASSEFLGADGYTF. The CDR3 DNA is TGTGCCAGCAGTGAATTCCTAGGGGCAGATGGCTACACCTTC.

This clone appeared a single time. The rearrangement links TRBV5-1 to TRBJ2-3, with TRBD1 as a possible D gene (5 bases). The germline V gene encodes CDR1 SGHRS and CDR2 YFSETQ. CDR3 size: 16 residues. Trimming removed 2 bases at V and 2 bases at J, with 15 bases between. The CDR3 coding sequence is TGCGCCAGCAGCTTTACAGGTCTCCCGGACACAGATACGCAGTATTTT. Translated: CASSFTGLPDTDTQYF.

The V call is TRBV9, the J call TRBJ1-5, with 7 bases matching TRBD1. V gave up 6 bases and J gave up 2 bases; unmatched junction bases: 8. This CDR3 spans 15 amino acids. Germline V gives CDR1 SGDLS, CDR2 YYNGEE. In nucleotides, the CDR3 is TGTGCCAGCAACCCGGACGGACAGGGCAATCAGCCCCAGCATTTT. Amino acids: CASNPDGQGNQPQHF.

The chain employs TRBV18 and TRBJ2-5; D is unresolved. V lost 4 bases and J 0 bases, leaving 6 bases between the germline ends. This CDR3 is built from 13 residues. From germline, CDR1 is KGHSH and CDR2 LQKENI. The CDR3 loop is CASSLDYQETQYF. The CDR3 DNA is TGTGCCAGCTCACTTGACTACCAAGAGACCCAGTACTTC.

The chain has TRBV12-3 or TRBV12-4 and TRBJ1-2, with a possible D match to TRBD1 (6 bases). The length of the CDR3 is 12 residues. With 7 bases removed from V and 5 bases from J, the gap between germline ends came to 11 bases. The CDR3 loop is CASTLRGYGYTF. DNA for the CDR3: TGTGCCAGCACCTTGAGGGGGTATGGCTACACCTTC.

The rearrangement joins TRBV28 to TRBJ2-3; D uncertain. The V end was cut by 1 base, the J end by 1 base, with 9 bases between. Per the germline V gene, CDR1 is MDHEN and CDR2 is SYDVKM. There are 15 residues in the CDR3. The CDR3 sequence: CASSLLGTRTDTQYF. CDR3 nucleotides: TGTGCCAGCAGTTTATTGGGCACTCGCACAGATACGCAGTATTTT. Based on the CDR3 plus reference TRBV28 and TRBJ2-3, the full variable domain is DVKVTQSSRYLVKRTGEKVFLECVQDMDHENMFWYRQDPGLGLRLIYFSYDVKMKEKGDIPEGYSVSREKKERFSLILESASTNQTSMYLCASSLLGTRTDTQYFGPGTRLTVL.

This clone was recorded a few times. The chain recombines TRBV12-3 or TRBV12-4 with TRBJ1-1, with D unresolved. There are 11 residues in the CDR3. V was cut by 4 bases and J by 11 bases, with 11 bases left in between. The CDR3 DNA reads TGTGCCAGCAGTTCGACCTCGGGGGCTTTCTTT. This translates into CASSSTSGAFF.

The chain couples TRBV9 to TRBJ1-2, with D perhaps TRBD1 (5 bases). The CDR3 is made up of 14 amino acids. Germline values: CDR1 SGDLS, CDR2 YYNGEE. V dropped 9 bases and J dropped 4 bases, with 19 bases sitting between them. CDR3 nucleotide sequence: TGTGCCATCATCATTTATTCGGGGCTCTATGGCTACACCTTC. It yields the protein CAIIIYSGLYGYTF.

The V gene is TRBV14, the J gene TRBJ1-1, with a weak D call TRBD1 (5 bases). The CDR3 extends over 16 amino acids. Looked up from germline, CDR1 is SGHDN and CDR2 is FVKESK. With 0 bases removed from V and 2 bases from J, the gap between germline ends came to 13 bases. CDR3 residues: CASSQDIPRANTEAFF. In DNA, the CDR3 is TGTGCCAGCAGCCAAGATATCCCCAGGGCTAACACTGAAGCTTTCTTT.